This T cell receptor (beta chain) was sequenced during a study of cytomegalovirus exposure and HLA in healthy donors. The PCR ran on 60 Vbeta and 13 Jbeta primers. The method was immunoSEQ multiplex PCR; TCRdb's version includes in-frame clones alone and lacks a portion of them. The sample records roughly 150,000 clones, more than 80% being singletons. Sequencing input: PBMCs. The TCR originated in a male donor in good health and CMV-seronegative.

CDR3 DNA sequence: TGTGCCAGCAGCTTGGGCGCGGGGGGTCCCGATGAGCAGTTCTTC. It yields the protein CASSLGAGGPDEQFF. This chain joins TRBV5-4 and TRBJ2-1, with 8 bases identical to TRBD2. CDR1 is SGHNT, CDR2 YYREEE, per germline (reference sequence). This CDR3 has 15 residues. The J segment lost 8 bases and the V segment lost 0 bases, leaving 7 bases of the junction unmatched.